This TCR beta chain was captured by sequencing in a study of PD-L1 blockade in urothelial cancer. Study background: Males with urothelial cancer arising in the bladder constituted about 85% of the roughly 30 patients. It was at 3 weeks (second dose) and 6 weeks after treatment start that blood was analyzed. Points from the study as a whole: Stronger expansion of tumor-associated clones in blood at 3 weeks distinguished durable-benefit patients.

There are many counts of this clone. What it binds is unknown. The sample carries other DNA sequences with the same CDR3. Time point defined: pretreatment peripheral blood. The CDR3 sequence is 14 residues long. V dropped 5 bases and J dropped 3; count of bases not matched to a gene: 7. Looked up from germline, CDR1 is SGHRS and CDR2 is YFSETQ. Libraries were prepared by immunoSEQ multiplex PCR; TCRdb keeps only in-frame clonotypes and omits some of them. The table lists approximately 48,000 clones, 60% to 85% of them singletons. The sample was PBMCs, taken around atezolizumab (anti-PD-L1) treatment. The rearrangement joins TRBV5-1 to TRBJ2-7; 8 positions match TRBD1. The receptor's source is a man in his 70s with urothelial cancer. CDR3 in amino acids: CASSPGTGHYEQYF. CDR3 DNA: TGCGCCAGCAGTCCCGGGACAGGCCACTACGAGCAGTACTTC.